The 17 T cell receptor beta chains given below trace back to one sample, sequenced in a study of blood T cell repertoires in COVID-19. The method was immunoSEQ multiplex PCR; TCRdb's version includes in-frame clones alone and lacks a portion of them. Here the sample spans 200,000 to 250,000 clones, 87% being singletons. The sequenced sample was peripheral blood. These receptors all stem from a man younger than 30 with active or convalescent COVID-19.

The J gene is TRBJ2-1, the V gene TRBV19, with 7 nucleotides matching TRBD1. CDR1 is LNHDA, CDR2 SQIVND, per germline (reference sequence). This CDR3 has 15 residues. After removal of 5 bases from V and 2 bases from J, the junction contained 6 bases not matched to a gene. CDR3 sequence reads: CASSPDRDPYNEQFF. The CDR3 nucleotides read TGTGCCAGTAGTCCAGACAGGGACCCCTACAATGAGCAGTTCTTC. The full variable domain, in which reference TRBV19 and TRBJ2-1 provide the parts outside the CDR3, is DGGITQSPKYLFRKEGQNVTLSCEQNLNHDAMYWYRQDPGQGLRLIYYSQIVNDFQKGDIAEGYSVSREKKESFPLTVTSAQKNPTAFYLCASSPDRDPYNEQFFGPGTRLTVL.

CDR3 residues: CASSNKAGGQGDTQYF. The CDR3, as DNA: TGTGCCAGCAGCAACAAAGCGGGAGGACAGGGAGATACGCAGTATTTT. The chain carries TRBV21-1 and TRBJ2-3; TRBD2 is the table's D call and was not checked against the DNA. TRBV21-1 represents a pseudogene. The CDR3 covers 16 residues.

The chain is built from TRBV27 and TRBJ1-2; weak D call: TRBD1 (5 bases). Germline CDR1 reads MNHEY; CDR2 reads SMNVEV (reference sequence). The CDR3 totals 15 residues. Trimming took off 5 bases at V and 4 bases at J, with 17 bases between the two ends. This chain's CDR3 is CASSTRPGGIYGYTF. CDR3 DNA sequence: TGTGCCAGCAGTACCCGCCCTGGGGGGATCTATGGCTACACCTTC.

The chain employs TRBV9 and TRBJ1-2, with TRBD1 matching over 9 bases. After removal of 0 bases from V and 2 bases from J, the junction contained 14 bases not matched to a gene. Germline loops: CDR1 SGDLS, CDR2 YYNGEE. The CDR3 extends over 19 amino acids. The DNA of the CDR3 is TGTGCCAGCAGCGTAGCTCTGTCTGGGACAGGGCGGGACAACTATGGCTACACCTTC. Translated, it gives CASSVALSGTGRDNYGYTF.

The J gene is TRBJ2-1, the V gene TRBV11-3; 12 nucleotides line up with TRBD2. The CDR3 is 16 residues long. The V gene end was trimmed by 4 bases and the J gene end by 1 base; junction bases not matched to a gene: 2. CDR1 and CDR2 (germline): SGHNT, YENEEA. This CDR3 is CASSSGLAGSYNEQFF. CDR3 nucleotides: TGTGCCAGCAGCTCGGGACTAGCGGGTTCCTACAATGAGCAGTTCTTC.

The rearrangement links TRBV5-4 to TRBJ1-6, with TRBD1 identical over 8 bases. CDR1 and CDR2 from the germline V gene are SGHNT and YYREEE (reference sequence). The J segment lost 10 bases and the V segment lost 2 bases, leaving 5 bases of the junction unmatched. The CDR3 covers 14 residues. The CDR3 here is CASSFDRGGSPLHF. The CDR3 DNA sequence: TGTGCCAGCAGCTTCGACAGGGGAGGGTCACCCCTCCACTTT.

The V gene is TRBV30, the J gene TRBJ1-1; weak D call: TRBD1 (5 bases). V was clipped by 6 bases and J by 2 bases, with 16 bases between them. Per germline, CDR1 GTSNPN and CDR2 SVGIG (reference sequence). The CDR3 loop spans 14 amino acids. The CDR3 protein is CACFQWQGNTEAFF. The CDR3, as DNA: TGTGCCTGTTTCCAGTGGCAGGGAAACACTGAAGCTTTCTTT. Together with reference TRBV30 and TRBJ1-1, the CDR3 gives the full variable domain: SQTIHQWPATLVQPVGSPLSLECTVEGTSNPNLYWYRQAAGRGLQLLFYSVGIGQISSEVPQNLSASRPQDRQFILSSKKLLLSDSGFYLCACFQWQGNTEAFFGQGTRLTVV.

The gene calls are TRBV6-2 or TRBV6-3 and TRBJ2-5; D is undetermined. CDR1 is MNHEY, CDR2 SVGEGT, per germline. This CDR3 comprises 12 residues. Trimming shortened V by 3 bases and J by 5 bases, and 7 bases separated the two germline ends. DNA of the CDR3: TGTGCCAGCAGTTATGGCCTGGAGACCCAGTACTTC. Amino acids: CASSYGLETQYF.

Only one count was recorded for this clone. The V call is TRBV28, the J call TRBJ2-7; 9 bases match TRBD1. Losses at the gene ends were 5 bases for V and 2 bases for J; bases not matched to a gene: 4. CDR1 and CDR2 (germline): MDHEN, SYDVKM. There are 14 residues in the CDR3. CDR3: CASSTDRGAYEQYF. Here the CDR3 DNA reads TGTGCCAGCAGTACGGACAGGGGTGCCTACGAGCAGTACTTC.

The chain employs TRBV4-2 and TRBJ2-3; 14 bases map to TRBD2. Looked up from germline, CDR1 is LGHNA and CDR2 is YNFKEQ. This CDR3 spans 16 amino acids. The V and J ends lost 6 bases and 6 bases, in that order; junction bases with no gene match: 8. The CDR3 DNA follows: TGTGCCAGCAGTCTCACCGGGACTAGCGGGAGCGATACGCAGTATTTT. Amino acid sequence: CASSLTGTSGSDTQYF.

This sequence joins TRBV7-2 and TRBJ1-1; possibly TRBD1 for D (5 bases). The ends were cut back, 5 bases at V and 4 bases at J, with 23 bases in the middle. Germline lookup yields CDR1 SGHTA and CDR2 FQGNSA. The CDR3 is 17 amino acids. This CDR3 is CASSLKPIRVLGTEAFF. The CDR3 DNA reads TGTGCCAGCAGCCTAAAGCCTATCAGGGTGCTGGGCACTGAAGCTTTCTTT.

This chain links TRBV11-2 with TRBJ2-3; D perhaps matches TRBD1 (5 bases). The CDR3 has 14 residues. Trimming stripped 4 bases from V and 2 bases from J, with 10 bases between. The germline V gene encodes CDR1 SGHAT and CDR2 FQNNGV. The CDR3 DNA reads as TGTGCCAGCAGCTCCGTGGGGCCCACAGATACGCAGTATTTT. It is translated as CASSSVGPTDTQYF.

V usage is TRBV20-1 and J usage is TRBJ1-1, with a possible D match to TRBD1 (5 bases). The CDR3 spans 14 residues. V shed 3 bases and J shed 1 base, with 12 bases lying between them. Looked up from germline, CDR1 is DFQATT and CDR2 is SNEGSKA (reference sequence). CDR3 sequence reads: CSASEGPTNTEAFF. DNA for the CDR3: TGCAGTGCTAGTGAGGGGCCGACGAACACTGAAGCTTTCTTT.

The chain is built from TRBV10-3 and TRBJ1-1, with 7 nucleotides matching TRBD1. Germline values: CDR1 ENHRY, CDR2 SYGVKD. The CDR3 runs 11 residues. Trimming took 6 bases from V and 7 from J; bases not matched to a gene: 2. CDR3 amino acids: CAIRDRSEAFF. The CDR3 nucleotides are TGTGCCATCAGGGACAGGAGTGAAGCTTTCTTT.

The V and J genes are TRBV28 and TRBJ2-2, with D possibly being TRBD1 (8 bases). The germline CDR1 and CDR2 sequences are MDHEN and SYDVKM. This CDR3 is 18 amino acids long. Trimming left V 8 bases short and J 4 bases short, with 26 bases between. CDR3 in amino acids: CASCLSSRQGRGTGELFF. Written as DNA, the CDR3 is TGTGCCAGCTGTCTCTCATCTAGACAGGGGAGGGGCACCGGGGAGCTGTTTTTT.

This chain links TRBV4-3 with TRBJ1-5, with no clear D. This CDR3 comprises 17 residues. Germline assignment: CDR1 LGHNA and CDR2 YSLEER. The V gene lost 0 bases and the J gene lost 1 base, with 13 bases spanning the gap. The DNA of the CDR3 is TGCGCCAGCAGCCAAGAGGGCCGAGGGCTCAGCAATCAGCCCCAGCATTTT. Its translation: CASSQEGRGLSNQPQHF.

V gene TRBV5-3 combines with J gene TRBJ1-3; D call uncertain. TRBV5-3 is an ORF, with its function uncertain. The CDR3 totals 16 residues. The V gene lost 0 bases and the J gene lost 0 bases, with 10 bases spanning the gap. CDR3 sequence reads: CARSLEPPLSGNTIYF. The CDR3 coding sequence is TGTGCCAGAAGCTTGGAGCCGCCTCTCTCTGGAAACACCATATATTTT.